This T cell receptor beta chain was identified during a study of cytomegalovirus exposure and HLA in healthy donors. The study, taken as a whole, reports: With later analysis, a missense DCLRE1C variant became linked to TCR beta V- and J-gene trimming. Many donors shared some public TCRs, even though most TCR sequences were rare.

On this clone itself: Its specificity is not known.

PCR primers comprised 60 Vbeta and 13 Jbeta primers. Generated by immunoSEQ multiplex PCR, the TCRdb table keeps only in-frame clones and is missing some. Counted here are about 160,000 clones, roughly 77% occurring once; the ten biggest clones make up approximately 2.1%. Germline lookup yields CDR1 SGHNT and CDR2 YYREEE (reference sequence). With V trimmed by 4 bases and J by 3 bases, 10 bases remained unmatched. This CDR3 is 16 amino acids long. The receptor was derived from a woman younger than 30 in good health and CMV-seronegative. Sequencing was performed on PBMCs. The chain carries TRBV5-4 and TRBJ2-3, with 8 bases matching TRBD1. CDR3 coding DNA: TGTGCCAGCAGCCCCGTCCGACAGGGGATGACAGATACGCAGTATTTT. Translating gives CASSPVRQGMTDTQYF.